These 7 T cell receptor beta chains share one sample of origin, sequenced in a study of blood T cell repertoires in COVID-19. The data were produced by immunoSEQ multiplex PCR, yet TCRdb's version contains in-frame clones alone and is incomplete. Of tens of thousands of clones listed, approximately 80% are singletons. Specimen: peripheral blood. The receptor source for this set is a man in his sixties or seventies with acute or convalescent COVID-19.

The rearrangement links TRBV7-2 to TRBJ1-2; 7 nucleotides agree with TRBD1. Trimming at V came to 0 bases and at J to 5 bases, leaving 6 bases not matched to a gene. The CDR3 length is 15 residues. Germline values: CDR1 SGHTA, CDR2 FQGNSA. DNA for the CDR3: TGTGCCAGCAGCTTAGCCCTGACAGGGCGGTATGGCTACACCTTC. Protein product: CASSLALTGRYGYTF.

DNA of the CDR3: TGCGCCAGCAGCTTGGGGGGCCGGGAGACTGAAGCTTTCTTT. Translating gives CASSLGGRETEAFF. V gene TRBV5-1 combines with J gene TRBJ1-1; D perhaps matches TRBD1 (5 bases). CDR1 SGHRS and CDR2 YFSETQ come from the germline V gene. The CDR3 loop spans 14 amino acids. Trimming cost V 0 bases and J 5 bases, with 11 bases left between them. Together with reference TRBV5-1 and TRBJ1-1, the CDR3 gives the full variable domain: KAGVTQTPRYLIKTRGQQVTLSCSPISGHRSVSWYQQTPGQGLQFLFEYFSETQRNKGNFPGRFSGRQFSNSRSEMNVSTLELGDSALYLCASSLGGRETEAFFGQGTRLTVV.

V gene TRBV6-5 combines with J gene TRBJ1-4; D uncertain. Trimming removed 0 bases from V and 3 bases from J, with 11 bases in between. Looked up from germline, CDR1 is MNHEY and CDR2 is SVGAGI. The CDR3 spans 16 residues. CDR3 amino acids: CASSYSGSGANEKLFF. CDR3 nucleotide sequence: TGTGCCAGCAGTTACTCGGGATCCGGGGCTAATGAAAAACTGTTTTTT.

The chain is built from TRBV18 and TRBJ1-5; no clear D gene. This CDR3 is built from 15 residues. CDR1 KGHSH and CDR2 LQKENI come from the germline V gene. V gave up 0 bases and J gave up 6 bases, with 12 bases separating them. CDR3 loop: CASSPPGRGGQPQHF. As DNA, the CDR3 is TGTGCCAGCTCACCACCGGGTAGAGGAGGTCAGCCCCAGCATTTT. The full variable domain, completed using reference TRBV18 and TRBJ1-5, is NAGVMQNPRHLVRRRGQEARLRCSPMKGHSHVYWYRQLPEEGLKFMVYLQKENIIDESGMPKERFSAEFPKEGPSILRIQQVVRGDSAAYFCASSPPGRGGQPQHFGDGTRLSIL.

This clone was found once. The rearrangement uses TRBV27 and TRBJ1-1; a weak D match, TRBD1 (6 bases). Germline values: CDR1 MNHEY, CDR2 SMNVEV (reference sequence). The CDR3 totals 14 residues. Between the trimmed V and J ends, which lost 2 bases and 0 bases, there was a span of 7 bases. This CDR3 reads CASSLQGMNTEAFF. The CDR3 nucleotides are TGTGCCAGCAGTTTACAGGGGATGAACACTGAAGCTTTCTTT.

The J gene is TRBJ2-3, the V gene TRBV3-1 (or the pseudogene TRBV3-2); D is unresolved. Trimming cost V 2 bases and J 2 bases, with 8 bases left between them. The length of the CDR3 is 14 residues. Germline-derived CDR1 and CDR2 are LGHDT and YNNKEL (reference sequence). The CDR3 nucleotides read TGTGCCAGCAGCCAATATCTAATCACAGATACGCAGTATTTT. Its protein is CASSQYLITDTQYF.

The V gene is TRBV7-3, the J gene TRBJ2-7; TRBD2 matches 8 bases. Germline loops: CDR1 SGHTA, CDR2 FQGTGA. With 5 bases clipped from V and 0 bases from J, the junction kept 3 bases outside the gene matches. This CDR3 comprises 14 residues. CDR3 nucleotide sequence: TGTGCCAGCAGCAGCAGCGGGGGCTCCTACGAGCAGTACTTC. Translating gives CASSSSGGSYEQYF.